This is a list of T cell receptor beta chains from one sample in a study of blood T cell repertoires in COVID-19. Clones were read by immunoSEQ multiplex PCR, and TCRdb kept only the in-frame ones, dropping some. Among around 150,000 clones listed, approximately 82% were seen once. Sequenced material: peripheral blood. These receptors all come from a woman aged 40 to 50 with COVID-19, enrolled during active disease. CDR3s include the opening cysteine and the closing phenylalanine or tryptophan. The D gene is left open where the match is weak. Not all rows give a size; the values are once, few, many and, for expanded clones, a class.

TRBD1,-,TRBJ1-2,TRBV11-3,TGTGCCAGCAGCCCCGGACGCCCGGGACAGGGAGACTATGGCTACACCTTC,CASSPGRPGQGDYGYTF
-,-,TRBJ1-1,TRBV12-3/TRBV12-4,TGTGCCAGCAGTTTAATGGGGGCCGAAGCTTTCTTT,CASSLMGAEAFF
-,-,TRBJ2-3,TRBV19,TGTGCCAGTAGTGATGCTAGCTGGCGCACAGATACGCAGTATTTT,CASSDASWRTDTQYF
-,-,TRBJ1-2,TRBV25-1,TGTGCCAGCAGTGGCGGCGATGGCTACACCTTC,CASSGGDGYTF
TRBD2,once,TRBJ2-6,TRBV2,TGTGCCAGCAGCGCTAGACTAGCGGGGGGGTCCTCTGGGGCCAACGTCCTGACTTTC,CASSARLAGGSSGANVLTF
TRBD1,-,TRBJ1-2,TRBV2,TGTGCCAGCGGGCCGGGGACAGGCTCGGGTGGCTACACCTTC,CASGPGTGSGGYTF
TRBD1,-,TRBJ1-1,TRBV10-3,TGTGCCATCACCGGGACAGTGAACACTGAAGCTTTCTTT,CAITGTVNTEAFF
TRBD2,few,TRBJ2-1,TRBV28,TGTGCCAGCAGTTCGGGGGGGTCCCAACAGTTCTTC,CASSSGGSQQFF
-,-,TRBJ1-2,TRBV6-6,TGTGCCAGCAGTCCCCCCCAGTCAGGCTACACCTTC,CASSPPQSGYTF
TRBD2,-,TRBJ2-1,TRBV6-5,TGTGCCAGCAGGAGAAGCGGGGGGGAATACAATGAGCAGTTCTTC,CASRRSGGEYNEQFF
-,-,TRBJ1-1,TRBV27,TGTGCCAGCAGTTTCAACAGGTACACTGAAGCTTTCTTT,CASSFNRYTEAFF
-,once,TRBJ2-7,TRBV11-2,TGTGCCAGCAGTTCCACTTACGCGAGCTACGAGCAGTACTTC,CASSSTYASYEQYF
TRBD2,-,TRBJ2-7,TRBV3-1/TRBV3-2,TGTGCCAGCAGCCAAGGACTAGCGGGAACGTCCTACGAGCAGTACTTC,CASSQGLAGTSYEQYF
-,-,TRBJ2-7,TRBV27,TGTGCCAGCAGTTCCGCGGGAGCGGGACACTACGAGCAGTACTTC,CASSSAGAGHYEQYF
-,-,TRBJ1-5,TRBV6-5,TGTGCCAGCAGGGCGGGGGGTCAGCCCCAGCATTTT,CASRAGGQPQHF
-,-,TRBJ1-1,TRBV5-5,TGTGCCAGCAGCCAGACAGTTATGAACACTGAAGCTTTCTTT,CASSQTVMNTEAFF
-,-,TRBJ2-7,TRBV5-1,TGCGCCAGCACGCAGGGCTACGAGCAGTACTTC,CASTQGYEQYF
-,-,TRBJ1-2,TRBV24-1,TGTGCCACCGGGGGGACCTATGGCTACACCTTC,CATGGTYGYTF
-,-,TRBJ2-1,TRBV5-1,TGCGCCAGCAGCCGGACAGTCTCGTACAATGAGCAGTTCTTC,CASSRTVSYNEQFF
-,-,TRBJ2-1,TRBV20-1,TGCAGTGGATGGGGGCACAATGAGCAGTTCTTC,CSGWGHNEQFF
-,few,TRBJ2-1,TRBV19,TGTGCCACCAGATCTCCTGGAGGGCGCTCCTACAATGAGCAGTTCTTC,CATRSPGGRSYNEQFF
TRBD1,-,TRBJ2-2,TRBV28,TGTGCCAGCAGGGCGGTGCGAGGGGGCTGGGGTGTGACCGGGGAGCTGTTTTTT,CASRAVRGGWGVTGELFF
-,-,TRBJ1-1,TRBV5-5,TGTGCCAGCAGCTTATCAGAATGGCATCCTGAAGCTTTCTTT,CASSLSEWHPEAFF
TRBD1,-,TRBJ2-7,TRBV3-1/TRBV3-2,TGTGCCAACGGGACAGTAAGCTCCTACGAGCAGTACTTC,CANGTVSSYEQYF
TRBD1,-,TRBJ1-2,TRBV6-2/TRBV6-3,TGTGCCAGCAGCCGAGGGACAGCGAGCTATGGCTACACCTTC,CASSRGTASYGYTF
-,-,TRBJ2-2,TRBV15,TGTGCCACCAGCGGGCTATCCGGGGAGCTGTTTTTT,CATSGLSGELFF
TRBD1,-,TRBJ2-7,TRBV2,TGTGCCAGCACCCTGACAGGGGCCCACGAGCAGTACTTC,CASTLTGAHEQYF
TRBD2,-,TRBJ2-5,TRBV4-2,TGTGCCAGCAGCCAAGAAAGAGGATGGGGAACTAGCGGGAACCAAGAGACCCAGTACTTC,CASSQERGWGTSGNQETQYF
TRBD2,-,TRBJ2-3,TRBV7-9,TGTGCCAGCAGCCCGACTAGCGGGGCACGCACAGATACGCAGTATTTT,CASSPTSGARTDTQYF
TRBD1,-,TRBJ1-6,TRBV20-1,TGCAGTGCTAGTCTCCGGGACAGTCATAATTCACCCCTCCACTTT,CSASLRDSHNSPLHF
-,-,TRBJ2-7,TRBV3-1/TRBV3-2,TGTGCCAGCAGCACAAACACAGGAAATGGGGAGCAGTACTTC,CASSTNTGNGEQYF
-,-,TRBJ2-3,TRBV28,TGTGCCAGCAGCACAGACGTAGTGGGCCAGTTCCGCACAGATACGCAGTATTTT,CASSTDVVGQFRTDTQYF
-,-,TRBJ1-4,TRBV7-9,TGTGCCAGCAACGGGGAGGGATCAAATGAAAAACTGTTTTTT,CASNGEGSNEKLFF
-,-,TRBJ1-6,TRBV3-1/TRBV3-2,TGTGCCAGCAGCCACGGGGTCGATTCACCCCTCCACTTT,CASSHGVDSPLHF
TRBD2,-,TRBJ2-7,TRBV6-5,TGTGCCAGCAGTCGTAGCGGGACCGCCTACGAGCAGTACTTC,CASSRSGTAYEQYF
TRBD1,-,TRBJ1-2,TRBV12-3/TRBV12-4,TGTGCCAGCAGGGGACAGGAGAACTATGGCTACACCTTC,CASRGQENYGYTF
-,-,TRBJ1-5,TRBV5-8,TGTGCCAGCCACCCCTACAGGACAGTTGGAGGCAATCAGCCCCAGCATTTT,CASHPYRTVGGNQPQHF
-,-,TRBJ2-1,TRBV10-3,TGTGCCATCAGTGATTATACAGAAGATGAGCAGTTCTTC,CAISDYTEDEQFF
-,-,TRBJ2-3,TRBV27,TGTGCCAGCAGGAAGGGAGTTGGAGATACGCAGTATTTT,CASRKGVGDTQYF
TRBD1,-,TRBJ2-2,TRBV7-6,TGTGCCAGCAGCCTAGGGGCGGACAGGGCCTACGGGGAGCTGTTTTTT,CASSLGADRAYGELFF
TRBD2,-,TRBJ2-1,TRBV13,TGTGCCAGCAGCCCGGGACTAGGGTCTTTCGATGAGCAGTTCTTC,CASSPGLGSFDEQFF
-,-,TRBJ2-1,TRBV13,TGTGCCAGCAGCTTCGACAGAGACAATGAGCAGTTCTTC,CASSFDRDNEQFF
-,-,TRBJ2-1,TRBV7-7,TGTGCTAGCAGCTTAAGTCACACCGCCGAATACAATGAGCAGTTCTTC,CASSLSHTAEYNEQFF
-,-,TRBJ2-3,TRBV29-1,TGCAGCGCCAGAAGCGGACTAGATACGCAGTATTTT,CSARSGLDTQYF
-,-,TRBJ2-2,TRBV19,TGTGCCAGTAGTAGGGTGGGAGGCGGGGAGCTGTTTTTT,CASSRVGGGELFF
-,-,TRBJ2-5,TRBV28,TGTGCCAGCAGACAGCAAGAGACCCAGTACTTC,CASRQQETQYF
-,-,TRBJ1-1,TRBV6-5,TGTGCCAGCAAATCAGGGGTCTCTGAAGCTTTCTTT,CASKSGVSEAFF
-,-,TRBJ2-7,TRBV6-5,TGTGCCAGCAGGATCGGACTGGGCGCCTACGAGCAGTACTTC,CASRIGLGAYEQYF
-,-,TRBJ1-2,TRBV5-1,TGCGCCAGCAGCGTAGCCCCCCCAGGGAACTATGGCTACACCTTC,CASSVAPPGNYGYTF
TRBD1,-,TRBJ1-6,TRBV25-1,TGTGCCAGCAGACAGGGGAATAATTCACCCCTCCACTTT,CASRQGNNSPLHF
TRBD2,-,TRBJ2-5,TRBV11-2,TGTGCCAGCAGCTTAGGCGGGGGGGCCCTAGGGGAGACCCAGTACTTC,CASSLGGGALGETQYF
TRBD1,-,TRBJ1-1,TRBV6-5,TGTGCCAGCAGCAACAACAGGGGAAACACTGAAGCTTTCTTT,CASSNNRGNTEAFF
TRBD2,-,TRBJ2-1,TRBV19,TGTGCCAGTAGTATAGTAGCGGGAGGGCCCTATGAGCAGTTCTTC,CASSIVAGGPYEQFF
TRBD1,-,TRBJ2-2,TRBV29-1,TGCAGCGTTGAAGCCCCAGGGGGCCAGGGGCGGTACACCGGGGAGCTGTTTTTT,CSVEAPGGQGRYTGELFF
-,-,TRBJ1-6,TRBV5-1,TGCGCCAGCAGCTTGTCAGGACTGGCGAATTCACCCCTCCACTTT,CASSLSGLANSPLHF